The present T cell receptor (beta chain) was sequenced within a study of cytomegalovirus exposure and HLA in healthy donors. The PCR contained 60 Vbeta and 13 Jbeta primers. Libraries were prepared by immunoSEQ multiplex PCR; TCRdb keeps only in-frame clonotypes and omits some of them. This table has some 99,000 clones, about 80% appearing once. The CDR3 has 15 residues. V dropped 1 base and J dropped 5; count of bases not matched to a gene: 8. From germline, CDR1 is SGHRS and CDR2 YFSETQ. The sequencing sample was made of PBMCs. The sequence was collected from a woman aged 45-65 years in good health and CMV-seropositive. The chain joins TRBV5-1 to TRBJ2-5, with 7 bases identical to TRBD1. The DNA for the CDR3 is TGCGCCAGCAGCTTGCGAGGGGGCAGGGATGAGACCCAGTACTTC. Amino acid sequence: CASSLRGGRDETQYF.